The text below deals with one TCR beta chain. Its matching antigen is unknown. V was pared by 0 bases and J by 12 bases, with 12 bases between. The CDR3 has 11 residues. Per the germline V gene, CDR1 is SQVTM and CDR2 is ANQGSEA. The source of the sample is a study of OX40 agonist ivuxolimab in advanced cancers. Study information: Prior checkpoint blockade (anti-PD-1, anti-PD-L1 or anti-CTLA-4) was permitted; around 40% had it. Overall study findings and caveats: Clonal expansion by week 6 occurred in CD4+ and CD8+ blood T cells (at 0.1 to 3.0 mg/kg).

Libraries were prepared by immunoSEQ multiplex PCR; TCRdb keeps only in-frame clonotypes and omits some of them. The sample has approximately 90,000 clones; about 91% are singletons. The sample consisted of CD4+ or CD8+ T cells sorted from blood, taken in a trial of the OX40 agonist ivuxolimab. The receptor was derived from an adult with an advanced solid tumor such as melanoma, head and neck, liver or kidney cancer. The J gene is TRBJ2-7, the V gene TRBV29-1; D possibly matches TRBD1 or TRBD2 (5 bases each). Written as DNA, the CDR3 is TGCAGCGTTGAAGACCGCCGGGGCCCGTACTTC. It translates to CSVEDRRGPYF.